These 3 T cell receptor beta chains were all obtained from the same sample, sequenced in a study of shared clonotypes between healthy human individuals. Here immunoSEQ multiplex PCR was the method, and the copy in TCRdb shows in-frame clones only, minus some. The sample consists of 2,100,000 or so clones, around 95% of them appearing once. The source material was naive CD4+ T cells sorted from blood. Regarding subset: CD45RA+ positively selected. These receptors were obtained from a man between 18 and 35 years old in good health.

A word on this clone: The same CDR3 also results from other DNA sequences found in this sample. The CDR3 coding sequence is TGTGCCAGCAGTTCCGGGAGGGCAGAGACCCAGTACTTC. This encodes CASSSGRAETQYF. The chain employs TRBV2 and TRBJ2-5; 8 positions agree with TRBD2. Trimming at V came to 5 bases and at J to 4 bases, leaving 3 bases not matched to a gene. CDR1 and CDR2 (germline): SNHLY, FYNNEI. The CDR3 has 13 amino acids. Using reference TRBV2 and TRBJ2-5 for the parts outside the CDR3, the full variable domain is EPEVTQTPSHQVTQMGQEVILRCVPISNHLYFYWYRQILGQKVEFLVSFYNNEISEKSEIFDDQFSVERPDGSNFTLKIRSTKLEDSAMYFCASSSGRAETQYFGPGTRLLVL.

As concerns this clone: Other nucleotide sequences from this sample produce the same CDR3. CDR3 sequence reads: CSARSPDTQYF. In nucleotides, the CDR3 is TGCAGTGCTAGATCGCCAGATACGCAGTATTTT. The chain combines TRBV20-1 with TRBJ2-3; D is unclear. Germline V gene lookup returns CDR1 DFQATT and CDR2 SNEGSKA (reference sequence). CDR3 length: 11 amino acids. V lost 2 bases and J 4 bases, leaving 4 bases between the germline ends.

This chain links TRBV30 with TRBJ1-3, with D possibly being TRBD1 (5 bases). The CDR3 contains 13 residues. The germline V gene encodes CDR1 GTSNPN and CDR2 SVGIG (reference sequence). The V end was cut by 4 bases, the J end by 16 bases, with 23 bases between. The CDR3 nucleotides read TGTGCCTGGACCCCCCTGGGGCAGCGGAGCCCCTATTTT. Its translation: CAWTPLGQRSPYF.